This paragraph reports one T cell receptor (beta chain). The junction differs from germline at one of its ends, possibly a read error. CDR3 size: 15 residues. The V gene's germline CDR1 is MNHEY and CDR2 SVGAGI. The library came from three nested PCR rounds adapted from ARM-PCR protocols. Each CDR3 protein is one row after TCRdb ran MiXCR on the multiplex PCR reads. The sample includes some 200,000 distinct CDR3 sequences, 70% to 75% of them seen just once. RNA was extracted from bulk tissue without any cell sorting. The sample comes from a study of tumor and adjacent non-tumor tissue in lung cancer. Study-wide background: Samples averaged around 4.2 million productive TCRbeta reads each.

The J gene is TRBJ2-1, the V gene TRBV6-5; D possibly corresponds to TRBD2 (6 bases). This clonotype was obtained from a man in his fifties or sixties with non-small cell lung cancer. The sequenced material came from lung tumor tissue. The CDR3 sequence is CASSSGGFSYNEQLF. CDR3 sequence (DNA): TGTGCCAGCAGTTCTGGGGGGTTCTCCTACAATGAGCAGTTGTTC.